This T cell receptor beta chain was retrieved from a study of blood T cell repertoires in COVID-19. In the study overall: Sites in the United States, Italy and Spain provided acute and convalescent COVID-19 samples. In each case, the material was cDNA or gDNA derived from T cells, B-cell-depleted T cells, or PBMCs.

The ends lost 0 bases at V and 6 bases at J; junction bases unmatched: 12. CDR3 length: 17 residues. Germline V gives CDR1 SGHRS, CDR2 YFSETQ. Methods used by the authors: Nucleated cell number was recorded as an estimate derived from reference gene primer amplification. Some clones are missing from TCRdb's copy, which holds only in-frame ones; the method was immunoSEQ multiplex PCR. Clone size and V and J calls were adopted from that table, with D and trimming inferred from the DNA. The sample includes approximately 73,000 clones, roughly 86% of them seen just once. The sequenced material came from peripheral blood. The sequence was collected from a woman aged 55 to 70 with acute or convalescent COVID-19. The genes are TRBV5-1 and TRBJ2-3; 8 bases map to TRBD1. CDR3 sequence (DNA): TGCGCCAGCAGCTTGGGTATTGCCCCAGGGGGCGCGGATACGCAGTATTTT. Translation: CASSLGIAPGGADTQYF.